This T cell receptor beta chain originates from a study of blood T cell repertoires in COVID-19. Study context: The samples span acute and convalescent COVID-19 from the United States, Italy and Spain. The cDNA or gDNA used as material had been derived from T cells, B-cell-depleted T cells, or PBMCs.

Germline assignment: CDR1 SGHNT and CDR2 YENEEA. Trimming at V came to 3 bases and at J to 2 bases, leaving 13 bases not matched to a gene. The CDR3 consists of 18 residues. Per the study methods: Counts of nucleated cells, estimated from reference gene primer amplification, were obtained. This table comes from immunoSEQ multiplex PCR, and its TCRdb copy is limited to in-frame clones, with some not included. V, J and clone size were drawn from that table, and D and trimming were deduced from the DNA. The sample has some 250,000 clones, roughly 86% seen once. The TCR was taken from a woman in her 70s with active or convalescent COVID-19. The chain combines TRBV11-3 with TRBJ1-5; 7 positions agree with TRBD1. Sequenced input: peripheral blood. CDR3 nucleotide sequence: TGTGCCAGCAGCTTTACACAGGGGAGGCCCTTTGGCAATCAGCCCCAGCATTTT. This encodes CASSFTQGRPFGNQPQHF.